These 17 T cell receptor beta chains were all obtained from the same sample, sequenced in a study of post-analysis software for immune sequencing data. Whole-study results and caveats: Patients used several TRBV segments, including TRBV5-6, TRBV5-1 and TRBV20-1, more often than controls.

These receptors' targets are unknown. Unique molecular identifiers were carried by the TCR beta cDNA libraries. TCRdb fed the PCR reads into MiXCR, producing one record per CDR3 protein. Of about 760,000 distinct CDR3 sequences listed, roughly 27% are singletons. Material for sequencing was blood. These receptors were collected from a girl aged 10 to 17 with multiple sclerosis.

CDR3 region: CSVEGTHRGGTQYF. DNA for the CDR3: TGCAGCGTTGAAGGGACCCACCGGGGGGGGACCCAGTACTTC. V usage is TRBV29-1 and J usage is TRBJ2-5, with TRBD2 matching over 8 bases. V lost 1 base, J lost 7 bases, and 8 bases stayed unmatched. The CDR3 is 14 amino acids. CDR1 and CDR2 from the germline V gene are SQVTM and ANQGSEA.

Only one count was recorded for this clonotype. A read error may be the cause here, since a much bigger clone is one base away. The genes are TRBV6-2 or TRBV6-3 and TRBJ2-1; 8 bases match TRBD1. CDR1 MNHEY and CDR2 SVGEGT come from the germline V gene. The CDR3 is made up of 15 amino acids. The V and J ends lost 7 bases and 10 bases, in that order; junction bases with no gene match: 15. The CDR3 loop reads CASNSPSGGFNEQFF. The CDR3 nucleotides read TGTGCCAGCAATAGTCCGTCAGGGGGCTTCAACGAGCAGTTCTTC.

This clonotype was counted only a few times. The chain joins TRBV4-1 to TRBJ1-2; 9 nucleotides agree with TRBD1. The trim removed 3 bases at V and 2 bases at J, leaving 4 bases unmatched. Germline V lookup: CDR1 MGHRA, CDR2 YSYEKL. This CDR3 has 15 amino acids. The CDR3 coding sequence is TGCGCCAGCAGCCAGCCCGGGACAGGGAACTATGGCTACACCTTC. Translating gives CASSQPGTGNYGYTF.

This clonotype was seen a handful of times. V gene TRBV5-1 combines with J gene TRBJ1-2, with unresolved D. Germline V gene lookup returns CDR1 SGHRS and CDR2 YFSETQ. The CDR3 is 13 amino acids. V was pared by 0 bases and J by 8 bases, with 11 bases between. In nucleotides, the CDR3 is TGCGCCAGCAGCTTGGCCTTCGGGAGAGGCTACACCTTC. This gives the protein CASSLAFGRGYTF.

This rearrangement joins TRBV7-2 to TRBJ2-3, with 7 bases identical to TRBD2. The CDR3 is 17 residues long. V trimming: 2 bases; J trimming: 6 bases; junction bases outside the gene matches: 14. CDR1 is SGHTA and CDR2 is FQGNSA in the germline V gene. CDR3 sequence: CASSLRSSGLMLDTQYF. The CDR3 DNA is TGTGCCAGCAGCTTACGGTCTAGCGGCCTAATGCTGGATACGCAGTATTTT. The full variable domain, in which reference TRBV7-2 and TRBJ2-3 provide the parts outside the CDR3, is GAGVSQSPSNKVTEKGKDVELRCDPISGHTALYWYRQSLGQGLEFLIYFQGNSAPDKSGLPSDRFSAERTGGSVSTLTIQRTQQEDSAVYLCASSLRSSGLMLDTQYFGPGTRLTVL.

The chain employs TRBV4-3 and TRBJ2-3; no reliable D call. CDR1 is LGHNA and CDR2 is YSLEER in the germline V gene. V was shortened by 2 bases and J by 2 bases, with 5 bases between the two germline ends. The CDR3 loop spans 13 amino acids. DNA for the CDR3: TGCGCCAGCAGCCAAAGACACACAGATACGCAGTATTTT. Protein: CASSQRHTDTQYF.

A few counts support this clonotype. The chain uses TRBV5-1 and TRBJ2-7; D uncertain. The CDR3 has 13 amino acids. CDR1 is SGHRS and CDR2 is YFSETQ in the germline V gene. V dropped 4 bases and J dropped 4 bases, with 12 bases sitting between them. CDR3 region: CASSAEGLYEQYF. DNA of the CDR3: TGCGCCAGCAGCGCCGAAGGGTTGTACGAGCAGTACTTC.

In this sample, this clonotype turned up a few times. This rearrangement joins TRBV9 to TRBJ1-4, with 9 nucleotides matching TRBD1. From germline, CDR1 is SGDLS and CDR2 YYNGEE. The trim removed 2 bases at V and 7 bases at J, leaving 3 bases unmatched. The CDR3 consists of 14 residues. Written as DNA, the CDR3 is TGTGCCAGCAGCGTGGGACAGGGTAGTGAAAAACTGTTTTTT. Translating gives CASSVGQGSEKLFF.

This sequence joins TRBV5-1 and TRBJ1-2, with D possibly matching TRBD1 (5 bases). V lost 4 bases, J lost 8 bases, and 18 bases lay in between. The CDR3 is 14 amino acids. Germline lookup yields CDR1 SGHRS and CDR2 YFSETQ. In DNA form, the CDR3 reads TGCGCCAGCAGCACCGGGGCGCCCTCGAAAGGCTACACCTTC. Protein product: CASSTGAPSKGYTF.

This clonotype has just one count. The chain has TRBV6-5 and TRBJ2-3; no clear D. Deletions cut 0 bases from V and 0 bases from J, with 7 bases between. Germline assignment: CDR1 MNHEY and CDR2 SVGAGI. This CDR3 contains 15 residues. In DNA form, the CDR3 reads TGTGCCAGCAGTTACTCGAGGCCGAGCACAGATACGCAGTATTTT. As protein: CASSYSRPSTDTQYF.

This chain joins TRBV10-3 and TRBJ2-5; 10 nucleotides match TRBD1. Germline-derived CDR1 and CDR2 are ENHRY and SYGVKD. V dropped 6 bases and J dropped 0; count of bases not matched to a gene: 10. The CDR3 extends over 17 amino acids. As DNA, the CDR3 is TGTGCCATCAGCGACGGAAAAGGGACAGGGGACCAAGAGACCCAGTACTTC. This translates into CAISDGKGTGDQETQYF.

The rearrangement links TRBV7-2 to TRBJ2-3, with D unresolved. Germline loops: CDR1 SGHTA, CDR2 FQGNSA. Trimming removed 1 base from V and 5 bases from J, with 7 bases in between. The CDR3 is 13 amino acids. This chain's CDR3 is CASSLEARDTQYF. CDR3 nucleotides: TGTGCCAGCAGCTTAGAGGCCCGAGATACGCAGTATTTT.

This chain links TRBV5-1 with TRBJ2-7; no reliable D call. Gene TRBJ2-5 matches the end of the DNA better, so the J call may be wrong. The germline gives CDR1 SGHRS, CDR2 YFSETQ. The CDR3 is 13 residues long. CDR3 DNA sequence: TGCGCCAGCAGCTTGTCGGAAACGGAGACCCAGTACTTC. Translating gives CASSLSETETQYF.

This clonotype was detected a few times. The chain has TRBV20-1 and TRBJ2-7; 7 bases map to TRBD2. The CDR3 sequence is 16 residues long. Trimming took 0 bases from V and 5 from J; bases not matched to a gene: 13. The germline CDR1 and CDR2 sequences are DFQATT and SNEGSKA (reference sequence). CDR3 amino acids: CSARDLGLAVTNEQYF. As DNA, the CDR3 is TGCAGTGCTAGAGATCTTGGGCTAGCGGTGACCAACGAGCAGTACTTC.

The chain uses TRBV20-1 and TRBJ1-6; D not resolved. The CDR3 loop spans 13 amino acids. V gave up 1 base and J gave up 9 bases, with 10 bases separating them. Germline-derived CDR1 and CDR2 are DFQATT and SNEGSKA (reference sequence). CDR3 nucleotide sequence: TGCAGTGCTAGAGTTACGTCTTCTTCACCCCTCCACTTT. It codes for CSARVTSSSPLHF.

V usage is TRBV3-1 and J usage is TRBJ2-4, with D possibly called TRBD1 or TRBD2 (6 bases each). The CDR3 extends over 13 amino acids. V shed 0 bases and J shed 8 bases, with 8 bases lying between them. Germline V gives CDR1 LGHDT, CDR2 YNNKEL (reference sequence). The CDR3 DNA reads TGTGCCAGCAGCCAAGAGGGGGGCCACATTCAGTACTTC. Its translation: CASSQEGGHIQYF. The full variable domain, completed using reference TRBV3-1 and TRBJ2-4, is DTAVSQTPKYLVTQMGNDKSIKCEQNLGHDTMYWYKQDSKKFLKIMFSYNNKELIINETVPNRFSPKSPDKAHLNLHINSLELGDSAVYFCASSQEGGHIQYFGAGTRLSVL.

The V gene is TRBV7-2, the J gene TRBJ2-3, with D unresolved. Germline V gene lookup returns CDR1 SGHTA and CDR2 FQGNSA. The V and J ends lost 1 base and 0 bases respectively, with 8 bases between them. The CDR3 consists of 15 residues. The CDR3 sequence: CASSLELSSTDTQYF. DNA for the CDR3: TGTGCCAGCAGCTTAGAACTGTCTAGCACAGATACGCAGTATTTT. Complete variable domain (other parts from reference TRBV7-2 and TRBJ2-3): GAGVSQSPSNKVTEKGKDVELRCDPISGHTALYWYRQSLGQGLEFLIYFQGNSAPDKSGLPSDRFSAERTGGSVSTLTIQRTQQEDSAVYLCASSLELSSTDTQYFGPGTRLTVL.